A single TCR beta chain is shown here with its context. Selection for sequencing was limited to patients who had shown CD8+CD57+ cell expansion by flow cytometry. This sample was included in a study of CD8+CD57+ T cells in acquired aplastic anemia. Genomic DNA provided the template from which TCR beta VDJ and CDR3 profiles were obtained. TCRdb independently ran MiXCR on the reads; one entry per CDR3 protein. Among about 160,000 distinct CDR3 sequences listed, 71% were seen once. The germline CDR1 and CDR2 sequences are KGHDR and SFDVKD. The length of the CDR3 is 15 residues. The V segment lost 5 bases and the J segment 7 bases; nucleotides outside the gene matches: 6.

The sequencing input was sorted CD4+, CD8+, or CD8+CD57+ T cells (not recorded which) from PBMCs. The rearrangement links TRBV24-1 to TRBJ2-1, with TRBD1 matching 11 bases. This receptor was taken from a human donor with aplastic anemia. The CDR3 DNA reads TGTGCCACCAGTGCCTGGGGGACAGGGGGGAATGAGCAGTTCTTC. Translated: CATSAWGTGGNEQFF.